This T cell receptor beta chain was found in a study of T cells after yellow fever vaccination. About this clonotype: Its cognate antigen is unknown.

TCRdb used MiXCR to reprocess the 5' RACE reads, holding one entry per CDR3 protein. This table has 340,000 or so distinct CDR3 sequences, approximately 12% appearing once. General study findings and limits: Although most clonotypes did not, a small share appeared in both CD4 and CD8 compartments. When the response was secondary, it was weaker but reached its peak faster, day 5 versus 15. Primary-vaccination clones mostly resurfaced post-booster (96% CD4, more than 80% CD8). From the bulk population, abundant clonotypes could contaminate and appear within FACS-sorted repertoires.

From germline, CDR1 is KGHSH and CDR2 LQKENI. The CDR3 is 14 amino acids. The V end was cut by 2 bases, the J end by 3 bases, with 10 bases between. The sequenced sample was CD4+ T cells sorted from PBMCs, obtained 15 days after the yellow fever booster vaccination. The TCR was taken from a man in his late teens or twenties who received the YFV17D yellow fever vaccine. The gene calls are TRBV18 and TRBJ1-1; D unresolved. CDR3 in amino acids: CASSPTGWDTEAFF. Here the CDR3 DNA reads TGTGCCAGCTCACCAACCGGGTGGGACACTGAAGCTTTCTTT.